This TCR beta chain is from a study of type 1 and type 2 diabetes patients. The overall study: T cells were magnetically sorted from PBMCs as CD4+ or CD8+ subsets.

Each diabetic donor fulfilled classification criteria for either type 1 or type 2. Findings and limits, study-wide: Unmatched age and gender across groups might bias interpretation.

As concerns this clonotype: Antigen: not known. The junction departs from the called germline gene at one end, perhaps through a read error.

This CDR3 is 13 amino acids long. The germline V gene has CDR1 GTSNPN and CDR2 SVGIG (reference sequence). PCR was run on genomic DNA. Amplification of the beta chain CDR3 used 30 forward and 13 reverse multiplex primers. MiXCR, run by TCRdb on the multiplex PCR reads, gives a single entry per CDR3 protein. The table includes fewer than 350,000 distinct CDR3 sequences, around 47% detected once. This TCR came from a man younger than 35 with type 2 diabetes. Sequenced input: peripheral blood mononuclear cells (PBMCs). The chain carries TRBV30 and TRBJ1-5; D uncertain. The CDR3: CARSVQFSQPQHF. CDR3 nucleotide sequence: TGTGCCAGGAGTGTACAGTTTAGTCAGCCCCAGCATTTT. Using reference TRBV30 and TRBJ1-5 for the parts outside the CDR3, the full variable domain is SQTIHQWPATLVQPVGSPLSLECTVEGTSNPNLYWYRQAAGRGLQLLFYSVGIGQISSEVPQNLSASRPQDRQFILSSKKLLLSDSGFYLCARSVQFSQPQHFGDGTRLSIL.